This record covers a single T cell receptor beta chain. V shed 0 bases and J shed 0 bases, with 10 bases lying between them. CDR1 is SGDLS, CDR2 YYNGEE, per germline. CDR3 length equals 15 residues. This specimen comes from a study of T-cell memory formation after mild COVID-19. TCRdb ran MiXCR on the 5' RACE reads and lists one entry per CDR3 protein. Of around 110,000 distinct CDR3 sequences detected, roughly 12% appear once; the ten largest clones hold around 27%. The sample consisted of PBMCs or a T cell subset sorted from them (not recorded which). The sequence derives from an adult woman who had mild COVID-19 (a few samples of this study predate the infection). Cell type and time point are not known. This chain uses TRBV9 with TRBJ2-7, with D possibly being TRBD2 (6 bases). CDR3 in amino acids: CASSVGGTFSYEQYF. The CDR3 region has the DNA TGTGCCAGCAGCGTAGGAGGGACTTTCTCCTACGAGCAGTACTTC.